Below, 27 T cell receptor beta chains from the same sample are listed, as sequenced in a study of Graves' ophthalmopathy and Graves' hyperthyroidism. Amplification targeted the TCR beta CDR3 regions, with RNA transcripts as the source material. In the first round, RT-PCR was carried out with HTBI primers, and a multiplex PCR formed the second round. TCRdb ran MiXCR on the multiplex PCR reads and lists one entry per CDR3 protein. The table includes 620,000 or so distinct CDR3 sequences, 20% to 25% detected once. Input material: peripheral blood. All receptors come from a woman aged 18 to 35 with stable Graves' hyperthyroidism. Some clones in this sample may be carry-over from other donors' samples.

This clonotype was seen ten or more times. The rearrangement uses TRBV2 and TRBJ1-2; the match to TRBD1 covers 7 bases. This CDR3 has 14 amino acids. Germline V gene lookup returns CDR1 SNHLY and CDR2 FYNNEI. V gave up 11 bases and J gave up 4 bases; unmatched junction bases: 13. CDR3 nucleotides: TGTGCCCGAACAGACAGGGAAACTGGCTATGGCTACACCTTC. It yields the protein CARTDRETGYGYTF.

This sequence joins TRBV20-1 and TRBJ2-2, with TRBD2 matching over 11 bases. V dropped 5 bases and J dropped 2; count of bases not matched to a gene: 7. The CDR3 spans 16 residues. Per germline, CDR1 DFQATT and CDR2 SNEGSKA (reference sequence). CDR3 coding DNA: TGCAGTGCTCTATTAGCGGGAGGGCCTAACACCGGGGAGCTGTTTTTT. It translates to CSALLAGGPNTGELFF.

This clonotype was counted many times. The V gene is TRBV20-1, the J gene TRBJ2-7, with a tentative D call TRBD2 (6 bases). Trimming took off 6 bases at V and 1 base at J, with 13 bases between the two ends. Germline V gene sequence: CDR1 DFQATT, CDR2 SNEGSKA (reference sequence). The CDR3 covers 13 residues. The CDR3 spells CSALSGGSYEQYF. CDR3 sequence (DNA): TGCAGTGCCTTGTCCGGGGGTTCCTACGAGCAGTACTTC.

This clonotype occurred many times. This chain connects TRBV19 to TRBJ1-3; 9 nucleotides agree with TRBD1. From germline, CDR1 is LNHDA and CDR2 SQIVND (reference sequence). With V trimmed by 6 bases and J by 4 bases, 10 bases remained unmatched. The CDR3 consists of 16 residues. CDR3 DNA sequence: TGTGCCAGTAGACCTCAACAGGGGGCGCCGGGAAACACCATATATTTT. This encodes CASRPQQGAPGNTIYF.

The rearrangement uses TRBV3-1 and TRBJ1-2; D might be TRBD1 (5 bases). CDR1 and CDR2 from the germline V gene are LGHDT and YNNKEL (reference sequence). Between the trimmed V and J ends, which lost 5 bases and 4 bases, there was a span of 8 bases. The CDR3 loop spans 12 amino acids. CDR3 coding DNA: TGTGCCAGCAGCATGGGGGGCTATGGCTACACCTTC. Translation gives CASSMGGYGYTF.

This chain links TRBV28 with TRBJ2-7; 7 bases match TRBD2. J lost 7 bases, V lost 6 bases, and 12 bases had no gene match. There are 14 residues in the CDR3. Germline V gene sequence: CDR1 MDHEN, CDR2 SYDVKM. CDR3 residues: CASSLGRGSKEQYF. For the CDR3, the DNA is TGTGCCAGCAGCCTAGGGCGGGGGAGTAAGGAGCAGTACTTC.

This clonotype was counted once. The chain couples TRBV12-3 or TRBV12-4 to TRBJ2-7; a weak D match, TRBD1 (6 bases). Trimming stripped 1 base from V and 6 bases from J, with 13 bases between. This CDR3 spans 14 amino acids. CDR3 nucleotide sequence: TGTGCCAGCAGTTTAGGACAGGACCTAGGCGAGCAGTACTTC. This encodes CASSLGQDLGEQYF.

CDR3 amino acids: CASSYRWTSGNTGELFF. CDR3 coding DNA: TGTGCCAGCAGTTACCGATGGACTAGCGGGAACACCGGGGAGCTGTTTTTT. This chain links TRBV6-5 with TRBJ2-2, with 10 bases lining up with TRBD2. CDR1 is MNHEY, CDR2 SVGAGI, per germline. This CDR3 has 17 amino acids. V was clipped by 2 bases and J by 1 base; unmatched bases: 4.

This rearrangement joins TRBV7-9 to TRBJ2-2; maybe TRBD1 (6 bases). Germline CDR1 SEHNR, CDR2 FQNEAQ (reference sequence). The CDR3 consists of 15 residues. Trimming cost V 10 bases and J 5 bases, with 20 bases left between them. The CDR3 loop is CATSLRGGPTGELFF. The CDR3 DNA is TGTGCCACAAGTCTGAGAGGGGGACCTACCGGGGAGCTGTTTTTT.

This clonotype has at least ten counts. V usage is TRBV12-3 or TRBV12-4 and J usage is TRBJ2-2; D gene unclear. The V and J ends lost 2 bases and 7 bases respectively, with 8 bases between them. This CDR3 comprises 13 residues. CDR3 region: CASSLKEGGELFF. The CDR3 region has the DNA TGTGCCAGCAGTTTAAAGGAAGGCGGGGAGCTGTTTTTT.

This clonotype was counted many times. The chain carries TRBV7-9 and TRBJ2-7; 12 bases match TRBD2. The CDR3 extends over 15 amino acids. V gave up 5 bases and J gave up 9 bases; unmatched junction bases: 11. Germline loops: CDR1 SEHNR, CDR2 FQNEAQ (reference sequence). CDR3 loop: CASSDRLAGEGRQYF. For the CDR3, the DNA is TGTGCCAGCAGCGACCGACTAGCGGGAGAGGGGAGGCAGTACTTC.

This clonotype came up many times. V and J are TRBV6-1 and TRBJ1-2, with 8 bases fitting TRBD1. The CDR3 spans 11 residues. V trimming: 5 bases; J trimming: 7 bases; junction bases outside the gene matches: 0. Per the germline V gene, CDR1 is MNHNS and CDR2 is SASEGT. The CDR3 is CASSTGGGYTF. CDR3 DNA: TGTGCCAGCAGTACAGGGGGTGGCTACACCTTC.

This clonotype was picked up a small number of times. One end of the junction varies from germline; a read error may be responsible. The chain combines TRBV3-1 with TRBJ2-2; no clear D gene. This CDR3 region has 14 residues. Germline loops: CDR1 LGHDT, CDR2 YNNKEL (reference sequence). This CDR3 is CASSQVMNNGELFF. Here the CDR3 DNA reads TGTGCCAGCAGCCAAGTTATGAACAACGGGGAGCTGTTTTTT.

This chain joins TRBV12-3 or TRBV12-4 and TRBJ1-1; TRBD1 might be the D (5 bases). V was shortened by 7 bases and J by 5 bases, with 14 bases between the two germline ends. The CDR3 extends over 13 amino acids. CDR3 DNA sequence: TGTGCCAGCACGTTAGGGGCCCGGACTGAAGCTTTCTTT. Translation gives CASTLGARTEAFF.

This clonotype has a handful of counts. The chain recombines TRBV27 with TRBJ2-7, with unresolved D. Trimming took off 0 bases at V and 4 bases at J, with 19 bases between the two ends. CDR1 is MNHEY and CDR2 is SMNVEV in the germline V gene (reference sequence). The CDR3 extends over 17 amino acids. DNA of the CDR3: TGTGCCAGCAGTTTATCGATCCCCCAGAGACATTCTTACGAGCAGTACTTC. It specifies CASSLSIPQRHSYEQYF.

The chain combines TRBV2 with TRBJ2-7; 9 bases line up with TRBD2. Germline CDR1 is SNHLY and CDR2 is FYNNEI. The CDR3 has 14 amino acids. Unmatched junction bases numbered 8, after V lost 6 bases and J lost 5 bases. CDR3 region: CASSISGSNHEQYF. CDR3 DNA: TGTGCCAGCAGCATTAGCGGGAGTAACCACGAGCAGTACTTC.

This clonotype was detected many times. This chain uses TRBV27 with TRBJ1-5; 8 bases match TRBD1. The germline V gene has CDR1 MNHEY and CDR2 SMNVEV (reference sequence). The CDR3 is made up of 17 amino acids. The trim removed 5 bases at V and 2 bases at J, leaving 11 bases unmatched. CDR3 nucleotide sequence: TGTGCCAGCAGTGGACCGCAGGGGGCGCGCGGCAATCAGCCCCAGCATTTT. It encodes CASSGPQGARGNQPQHF.

At least ten counts were recorded for this clonotype. V gene TRBV28 combines with J gene TRBJ1-5, with no clear D. This CDR3 has 13 amino acids. From germline, CDR1 is MDHEN and CDR2 SYDVKM. V shed 7 bases and J shed 1 base, with 8 bases lying between them. CDR3 in amino acids: CASTRWSNQPQHF. The CDR3 DNA reads TGTGCCAGCACACGTTGGAGCAATCAGCCCCAGCATTTT.

Many counts were recorded for this clonotype. The V call is TRBV7-2, the J call TRBJ2-5; 7 bases are shared with TRBD2. V lost 1 base and J lost 3; bases outside the gene matches: 11. Germline V lookup: CDR1 SGHTA, CDR2 FQGNSA. The CDR3 is made up of 17 amino acids. The CDR3 here is CASSLVPRERVEETQYF. The CDR3, as DNA: TGTGCCAGCAGCTTAGTCCCGCGGGAGCGGGTCGAAGAGACCCAGTACTTC.

This clonotype was observed at least ten times. V and J are TRBV5-1 and TRBJ2-7, with D perhaps TRBD1 (6 bases). V shed 1 base and J shed 5 bases, with 10 bases lying between them. Germline V gives CDR1 SGHRS, CDR2 YFSETQ. This CDR3 has 13 amino acids. CDR3 coding DNA: TGCGCCAGCAGCTTGACAGGGTACGACGAGCAGTACTTC. Amino acid sequence: CASSLTGYDEQYF.

The chain couples TRBV5-1 to TRBJ2-7; no reliable D call. V was trimmed by 4 bases and J by 2 bases, leaving 19 bases between them. The CDR3 has 16 residues. From germline, CDR1 is SGHRS and CDR2 YFSETQ. CDR3 coding DNA: TGCGCCAGCAGCCCTAGGTCTCGCGCGGATGCCTACGAGCAGTACTTC. It yields the protein CASSPRSRADAYEQYF.

This clonotype was seen repeatedly, ten times or more. The chain couples TRBV7-9 to TRBJ2-2, with D uncertain. V was clipped by 1 base and J by 0 bases, with 3 bases between them. Germline assignment: CDR1 SEHNR and CDR2 FQNEAQ (reference sequence). This CDR3 contains 14 residues. The CDR3 coding sequence is TGTGCCAGCAGCTTAGAGGCGAACACCGGGGAGCTGTTTTTT. Amino acid sequence: CASSLEANTGELFF.

This clonotype was seen at least ten times. The V gene is TRBV12-3 or TRBV12-4, the J gene TRBJ1-5; D is unresolved. Between the trimmed V and J ends, which lost 1 base and 0 bases, there was a span of 22 bases. The CDR3 covers 20 residues. This CDR3 is CASSLVPHWKVPNSNQPQHF. DNA of the CDR3: TGTGCCAGCAGTTTAGTCCCGCACTGGAAGGTCCCCAATAGCAATCAGCCCCAGCATTTT.

This chain uses TRBV20-1 with TRBJ2-1; a weak D match, TRBD1 (7 bases). Between the trimmed V and J ends, which lost 5 bases and 6 bases, there was a span of 20 bases. There are 15 residues in the CDR3. The germline V gene encodes CDR1 DFQATT and CDR2 SNEGSKA (reference sequence). CDR3 nucleotides: TGCAGTGCTCCTCAGGGGGGACGGCAGCTCAATGAGCAGTTCTTC. This codes for CSAPQGGRQLNEQFF.

The chain's CDR3 is CASSPPRRETQYF. DNA for the CDR3: TGTGCCAGCTCACCACCGAGGAGAGAGACCCAGTACTTC. The chain links TRBV18 to TRBJ2-5; D is unresolved. The CDR3 runs 13 residues. V was shortened by 0 bases and J by 4 bases, with 6 bases between the two germline ends. Germline-derived CDR1 and CDR2 are KGHSH and LQKENI.

The sample holds many counts of this clonotype. The rearrangement uses TRBV14 and TRBJ1-1; D uncertain. Germline CDR1 SGHDN, CDR2 FVKESK. The CDR3 sequence is 11 residues long. Trimming removed 0 bases from V and 9 bases from J, with 5 bases in between. CDR3 coding DNA: TGTGCCAGCAGCCAAGACAGTAAAGCTTTCTTT. Its translation: CASSQDSKAFF.

This clonotype was detected many times. The chain couples TRBV7-9 to TRBJ2-5; TRBD2 might be the D (5 bases). The germline gives CDR1 SEHNR, CDR2 FQNEAQ (reference sequence). V lost 1 base and J 9 bases, leaving 12 bases between the germline ends. The CDR3 loop spans 13 amino acids. The CDR3: CASSLEYLEAQYF. CDR3 coding DNA: TGTGCCAGCAGCTTAGAATATTTGGAGGCCCAGTACTTC.